This entry features one TCR beta chain sequence. The source of the sample is a study of resident and recirculating memory T cells in vitiligo. Patients' lesions had not changed for the previous 6 months. V dropped 8 bases and J dropped 8; count of bases not matched to a gene: 13. The CDR3 spans 14 residues. CDR1 and CDR2 from the germline V gene are GTSNPN and SVGIG (reference sequence). Libraries were prepared by immunoSEQ multiplex PCR; TCRdb keeps only in-frame clonotypes and omits some of them. This table holds approximately 69,000 clones, approximately 90% found once. The TCR was taken from a male donor with vitiligo. The V gene is TRBV30, the J gene TRBJ2-1; 9 bases line up with TRBD1. The specimen was blood. CDR3 region: CAGYRGLPPDEQFF. The CDR3 nucleotides read TGTGCCGGGTACAGGGGGCTGCCCCCCGATGAGCAGTTCTTC.